This TCR beta chain was identified during a study of blood T cell repertoires in COVID-19. Overall study: The origin of the acute and convalescent COVID-19 samples was the United States, Italy and Spain.

Germline V gives CDR1 SGHAT, CDR2 FQNNGV. CDR3 length: 12 residues. V was pared by 2 bases and J by 10 bases, with 3 bases of the junction left unmatched. Libraries were prepared by immunoSEQ multiplex PCR; TCRdb keeps only in-frame clonotypes and omits some of them. The sample lists approximately 97,000 clones; roughly 82% were seen once. This sequence originates from a human donor in a cohort sampled during active COVID-19. The V call is TRBV11-2, the J call TRBJ2-7; TRBD1 matches 9 bases. The sample was peripheral blood. CDR3 in amino acids: CASSLLTGGQYF. The CDR3 bases are TGTGCCAGCAGCTTACTTACAGGGGGCCAGTACTTC.